The 29 T cell receptor beta chains listed next were all sequenced from one sample in a study of T cell changes during pregnancy in multiple sclerosis. TCRdb's table, derived via immunoSEQ multiplex PCR, lists solely in-frame clones and lacks some. Here the sample spans around 62,000 clones, about 91% being singletons. The specimen comprised CD4+ T cells from peripheral blood mononuclear cells, sampled in the first trimester of pregnancy. The receptors were gathered from a female donor with multiple sclerosis, enrolled in a pregnancy study.

The chain couples TRBV11-3 to TRBJ1-2; weak D call: TRBD1 (5 bases). The V end was cut by 4 bases, the J end by 5 bases, with 11 bases between. The CDR3 has 13 amino acids. Germline V CDR1 and CDR2: SGHNT, YENEEA. The chain's CDR3 is CASSSRGGYGYTF. CDR3 in DNA: TGTGCCAGCAGCTCCCGCGGGGGGTATGGCTACACCTTC.

The V and J genes are TRBV5-1 and TRBJ2-3; TRBD1 matches 8 bases. Germline CDR1 and CDR2: SGHRS and YFSETQ. The CDR3 runs to 15 residues. The V segment lost 4 bases and the J segment 1 base; nucleotides outside the gene matches: 5. The CDR3 DNA reads as TGCGCCAGCAGCCGGACAGGGCGAGGCACAGATACGCAGTATTTT. It translates to CASSRTGRGTDTQYF.

This chain links TRBV2 with TRBJ1-3, with TRBD1 as a possible D gene (5 bases). The CDR3 loop spans 14 amino acids. The germline gives CDR1 SNHLY, CDR2 FYNNEI. Trimming shortened V by 7 bases and J by 0 bases, and 10 bases separated the two germline ends. The CDR3 is CASNPGGSGNTIYF. The CDR3 bases are TGTGCCAGCAATCCCGGGGGCTCTGGAAACACCATATATTTT.

CDR3 protein: CASSPGAGFQETQYF. The CDR3 nucleotides are TGTGCCAGCTCACCAGGGGCAGGGTTCCAAGAGACCCAGTACTTC. The gene calls are TRBV18 and TRBJ2-5; D may be TRBD1 (5 bases). The CDR3 consists of 15 residues. The germline gives CDR1 KGHSH, CDR2 LQKENI. V was shortened by 2 bases and J by 1 base, with 11 bases between the two germline ends.

This clone was observed a few times. This sequence joins TRBV6-5 and TRBJ2-5; 11 bases align to TRBD1. The V gene's germline CDR1 is MNHEY and CDR2 SVGAGI. The CDR3 is 14 residues long. With 4 bases clipped from V and 7 bases from J, the junction kept 5 bases outside the gene matches. The CDR3 DNA follows: TGTGCCAGCAGTTCGGACAGGGGGCTCGGGACCCAGTACTTC. The encoded protein is CASSSDRGLGTQYF.

The CDR3 region is CASSPPSSSGYGYTF. The CDR3 DNA reads TGTGCCAGCTCACCACCAAGTTCGTCGGGCTATGGCTACACCTTC. The chain uses TRBV18 and TRBJ1-2; D remains ambiguous. CDR3 size: 15 residues. Looked up from germline, CDR1 is KGHSH and CDR2 is LQKENI. Trimming took off 0 bases at V and 4 bases at J, with 12 bases between the two ends.

This chain connects TRBV6-1 to TRBJ2-1, with 13 bases aligning to TRBD2. This CDR3 is 16 amino acids long. With 4 bases clipped from V and 6 bases from J, the junction kept 6 bases outside the gene matches. Germline CDR1 and CDR2: MNHNS and SASEGT. The chain's CDR3 is CASSALLAGGRNEQFF. CDR3 coding DNA: TGTGCCAGCAGTGCATTACTAGCGGGGGGGCGCAATGAGCAGTTCTTC.

The chain combines TRBV10-3 with TRBJ1-1; 7 nucleotides agree with TRBD1. V shed 6 bases and J 1 base; nucleotides not matched to a gene: 5. The CDR3 covers 14 residues. Germline-derived CDR1 and CDR2 are ENHRY and SYGVKD. The CDR3 sequence is CAISRQGPNTEAFF. The CDR3 DNA reads TGTGCCATCAGCAGACAGGGCCCGAACACTGAAGCTTTCTTT.

This clone has just one count. V gene TRBV11-1 combines with J gene TRBJ2-1, with 13 bases that match TRBD2. This CDR3 is built from 17 residues. The germline gives CDR1 SGHAT, CDR2 FQDESV (reference sequence). V was pared by 5 bases and J by 4 bases, with 8 bases of the junction left unmatched. In DNA form, the CDR3 reads TGTGCCAGCAGCACGAGACTAGCGGGGGGCCCTTACAATGAGCAGTTCTTC. This codes for CASSTRLAGGPYNEQFF.

This chain joins TRBV7-3 and TRBJ1-1; possible D gene TRBD1, 6 bases. Trimming cost V 3 bases and J 4 bases, with 18 bases left between them. CDR3 length equals 16 residues. The germline gives CDR1 SGHTA, CDR2 FQGTGA. CDR3 amino acids: CASSFKAGVGGTEAFF. The CDR3 DNA follows: TGTGCCAGCAGCTTTAAGGCAGGGGTTGGGGGCACTGAAGCTTTCTTT.

The chain recombines TRBV30 with TRBJ1-2, with D uncertain. This CDR3 comprises 12 residues. The germline V gene has CDR1 GTSNPN and CDR2 SVGIG (reference sequence). The V gene lost 3 bases and the J gene lost 6 bases, with 11 bases spanning the gap. CDR3: CAWRAATNGYTF. CDR3 sequence (DNA): TGTGCCTGGAGGGCAGCCACTAATGGCTACACCTTC.

Of note for this clone: In the same sample, other DNA sequences code for this CDR3. The V gene is TRBV20-1, the J gene TRBJ2-7, with D hard to call. The CDR3 totals 10 residues. V was pared by 3 bases and J by 4 bases, with 4 bases between. Germline V CDR1 and CDR2: DFQATT, SNEGSKA (reference sequence). The CDR3 DNA sequence: TGCAGTGCTAGGAGTTACGAGCAGTACTTC. Translated, it gives CSARSYEQYF.

This clone has only one observation. The chain links TRBV19 to TRBJ1-5; D is perhaps TRBD1 (5 bases). CDR3 size: 13 residues. The V end was cut by 6 bases, the J end by 4 bases, with 10 bases between. Germline assignment: CDR1 LNHDA and CDR2 SQIVND (reference sequence). This chain's CDR3 is CASSERGNQPQHF. CDR3 coding DNA: TGTGCCAGTAGCGAAAGGGGTAATCAGCCCCAGCATTTT.

CDR3 sequence reads: CASSPTTGNGEQYF. DNA for the CDR3: TGTGCCAGCAGCCCCACGACAGGGAACGGCGAGCAGTACTTC. This chain links TRBV7-3 with TRBJ2-7, with 7 bases fitting TRBD1. Germline V gene sequence: CDR1 SGHTA, CDR2 FQGTGA. This CDR3 has 14 amino acids. J lost 6 bases, V lost 5 bases, and 10 bases had no gene match.

The V and J genes are TRBV5-6 and TRBJ1-3; D uncertain. CDR3 size: 15 residues. V dropped 0 bases and J dropped 0 bases, with 7 bases sitting between them. Germline CDR1 and CDR2: SGHDT and YYEEEE. The CDR3 is CASSLGVYSGNTIYF. CDR3 bases: TGTGCCAGCAGCTTGGGTGTCTACTCTGGAAACACCATATATTTT. Complete variable domain (other parts from reference TRBV5-6 and TRBJ1-3): DAGVTQSPTHLIKTRGQQVTLRCSPKSGHDTVSWYQQALGQGPQFIFQYYEEEERQRGNFPDRFSGHQFPNYSSELNVNALLLGDSALYLCASSLGVYSGNTIYFGEGSWLTVV.

The genes are TRBV30 and TRBJ2-2, with 8 nucleotides matching TRBD1. Germline CDR1 GTSNPN, CDR2 SVGIG (reference sequence). The CDR3 extends over 16 amino acids. Losses at the gene ends were 3 bases for V and 1 base for J; bases not matched to a gene: 7. In DNA form, the CDR3 reads TGTGCCTGGAGGGGAGCCGGGACAGGGAACACCGGGGAGCTGTTTTTT. It translates to CAWRGAGTGNTGELFF.

The gene calls are TRBV9 and TRBJ2-1; TRBD2 agrees at 11 bases. V lost 4 bases, J lost 0 bases, and 15 bases stayed unmatched. Per germline, CDR1 SGDLS and CDR2 YYNGEE. The CDR3 totals 20 residues. The CDR3 nucleotides are TGTGCCAGCAGCCCCAGGTCGGTAGCGGGGGGGCCGGCCTCCTACAATGAGCAGTTCTTC. It yields the protein CASSPRSVAGGPASYNEQFF.

The chain has TRBV7-2 and TRBJ2-7; 7 bases are a match to TRBD1. V lost 0 bases to trimming and J lost 3 bases; unmatched junction nucleotides: 8. The CDR3 has 16 residues. CDR1 is SGHTA and CDR2 is FQGNSA in the germline V gene. The CDR3 DNA sequence: TGTGCCAGCAGCTTAGCGGCGGGCAGGGGGAACTACGAGCAGTACTTC. It translates to CASSLAAGRGNYEQYF.

V usage is TRBV5-1 and J usage is TRBJ1-1, with D uncertain. Germline CDR1 and CDR2: SGHRS and YFSETQ. The CDR3 sequence is 14 residues long. V shed 1 base and J shed 0 bases, with 7 bases lying between them. The CDR3 coding sequence is TGCGCCAGCAGCTTGACGGGGTTGAACACTGAAGCTTTCTTT. Its protein is CASSLTGLNTEAFF.

The genes are TRBV7-2 and TRBJ2-5; a possible D gene is TRBD1 (7 bases). Germline CDR1 and CDR2: SGHTA and FQGNSA. This CDR3 is built from 17 residues. V dropped 0 bases and J dropped 5 bases, with 19 bases sitting between them. The CDR3 protein is CASSLASVGGGWETQYF. For the CDR3, the DNA is TGTGCCAGCAGCTTAGCGTCGGTTGGAGGGGGCTGGGAGACCCAGTACTTC.

The chain carries TRBV7-6 and TRBJ2-7; possibly TRBD2 for D (5 bases). The V end lost 3 bases, the J end lost 3 bases, and 12 bases lay between the germline ends. Germline CDR1 is SGHVS and CDR2 is FNYEAQ. The CDR3 spans 14 residues. CDR3 loop: CASSLSAGGYEQYF. The CDR3 coding sequence is TGTGCCAGCAGCTTGTCCGCGGGCGGCTACGAGCAGTACTTC.

The V gene is TRBV2, the J gene TRBJ1-1, with D possibly matching TRBD1 (5 bases). In germline, CDR1 is SNHLY, CDR2 FYNNEI. The CDR3 runs to 13 residues. V lost 6 bases, J lost 1 base, and 9 bases lay in between. The CDR3 protein is CASSRQKNTEAFF. The CDR3 DNA reads as TGTGCCAGCAGCAGACAGAAGAACACTGAAGCTTTCTTT.

The rearrangement links TRBV6-6 to TRBJ1-1; 7 bases line up with TRBD1. This CDR3 comprises 15 residues. CDR1 is MNHNY, CDR2 SVGAGI, per germline (reference sequence). The V and J ends lost 6 bases and 0 bases, in that order; junction bases with no gene match: 7. The CDR3 DNA reads as TGTGCCAGCAGAGAGGGACAGAGAATGAACACTGAAGCTTTCTTT. Encoded protein: CASREGQRMNTEAFF.

V and J are TRBV30 and TRBJ2-2, with D tentatively TRBD2 (6 bases). The CDR3 consists of 16 residues. Trimming took off 2 bases at V and 2 bases at J, with 15 bases between the two ends. Germline V gives CDR1 GTSNPN, CDR2 SVGIG (reference sequence). The CDR3 spells CAWSLVAGLNTGELFF. The DNA of the CDR3 is TGTGCCTGGAGTCTGGTGGCGGGGCTTAACACCGGGGAGCTGTTTTTT.

The rearrangement joins TRBV4-3 to TRBJ1-4; 9 bases map to TRBD1. The CDR3 consists of 16 residues. Germline CDR1 LGHNA, CDR2 YSLEER. After removal of 0 bases from V and 7 bases from J, the junction contained 6 bases not matched to a gene. DNA of the CDR3: TGCGCCAGCAGCCAAGACAAGGGACAGGGAGTTGAAAAACTGTTTTTT. The encoded protein is CASSQDKGQGVEKLFF.

This clone was found a few times. V is TRBV9 and J is TRBJ1-1, with 7 bases matching TRBD1. From germline, CDR1 is SGDLS and CDR2 YYNGEE. Germline trimming cut 0 bases from V and 5 bases from J; bases unmatched to any gene: 4. The CDR3 extends over 14 amino acids. The CDR3 sequence: CASSVVQGGTEAFF. The CDR3 DNA reads TGTGCCAGCAGCGTAGTGCAGGGGGGTACTGAAGCTTTCTTT.

The chain links TRBV5-1 to TRBJ1-3; 9 bases line up with TRBD1. Per germline, CDR1 SGHRS and CDR2 YFSETQ. This CDR3 has 15 residues. V gave up 8 bases and J gave up 2 bases; unmatched junction bases: 8. The CDR3 here is CASKTGGEAGNTIYF. CDR3 sequence (DNA): TGCGCCAGTAAGACAGGGGGTGAAGCTGGAAACACCATATATTTT.

This rearrangement joins TRBV5-5 to TRBJ1-6, with a tentative D call TRBD1 (6 bases). The germline V and J ends were trimmed by 2 bases and 10 bases, with 7 bases remaining between them. The germline CDR1 and CDR2 sequences are SGHKS and YYEKEE (reference sequence). There are 12 residues in the CDR3. The CDR3 is CASSFGGSPLHF. In DNA, the CDR3 is TGTGCCAGCAGCTTTGGGGGCTCACCCCTCCACTTT.

In this sample, this clone turned up once. The chain is built from TRBV7-2 and TRBJ2-7; TRBD1 is a possible D gene (6 bases). Germline lookup yields CDR1 SGHTA and CDR2 FQGNSA. The CDR3 sequence is 15 residues long. V lost 5 bases to trimming and J lost 7 bases, with 21 bases between them. The chain's CDR3 is CASSHSGQNPGEQYF. The CDR3 DNA follows: TGTGCCAGCAGCCATTCCGGACAGAATCCGGGTGAGCAGTACTTC.